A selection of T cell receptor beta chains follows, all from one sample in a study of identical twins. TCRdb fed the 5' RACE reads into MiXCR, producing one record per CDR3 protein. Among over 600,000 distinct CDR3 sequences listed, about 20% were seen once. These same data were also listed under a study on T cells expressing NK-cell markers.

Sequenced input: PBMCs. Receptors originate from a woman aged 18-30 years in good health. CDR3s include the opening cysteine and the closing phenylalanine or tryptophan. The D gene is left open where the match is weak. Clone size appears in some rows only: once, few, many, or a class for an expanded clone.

cdr3_nt: TGCAGCGCCTTCGGGCAGGGCGACAATGAGCAGTTCTTC
cdr3_aa: CSAFGQGDNEQFF
clone_size: few
d_call: -
v_call: TRBV29-1
j_call: TRBJ2-1

cdr3_nt: TGTGCCAGCAGTTACGGGACCTATGGCGGGGAGCAGTTCTTC
cdr3_aa: CASSYGTYGGEQFF
clone_size: few
d_call: -
v_call: TRBV6-5
j_call: TRBJ2-1

cdr3_nt: TGTGCCAGCAGCTACCGGACTAGCGACTACGAGCAGTACTTC
cdr3_aa: CASSYRTSDYEQYF
clone_size: many
d_call: TRBD2
v_call: TRBV7-2
j_call: TRBJ2-7

cdr3_nt: TGCAGTGCTGCCCACCCTAGCGGGGGGGCCCTTGGTGAGCAGTTCTTC
cdr3_aa: CSAAHPSGGALGEQFF
clone_size: few
d_call: TRBD2
v_call: TRBV20-1
j_call: TRBJ2-1

cdr3_nt: TGTGCCAGCAGGGACAGCACGGGGCCCCAGCATTTT
cdr3_aa: CASRDSTGPQHF
clone_size: -
d_call: -
v_call: TRBV12-3/TRBV12-4
j_call: TRBJ1-5

cdr3_nt: TGCAGTGCTAGAGAACAGGTGGTTGGTGGCTACACCTTC
cdr3_aa: CSAREQVVGGYTF
clone_size: few
d_call: -
v_call: TRBV20-1
j_call: TRBJ1-2

cdr3_nt: TGCAGTGCTGGAGTAGCGGGGCCCCCCTACGAGCAGTACTTC
cdr3_aa: CSAGVAGPPYEQYF
clone_size: few
d_call: TRBD2
v_call: TRBV20-1
j_call: TRBJ2-7

cdr3_nt: TGCAGTGCCAGACTAGCGGGGGGTATCGCAGATACGCAGTATTTT
cdr3_aa: CSARLAGGIADTQYF
clone_size: -
d_call: TRBD2
v_call: TRBV20-1
j_call: TRBJ2-3

cdr3_nt: TGCGCCAGCAGCCAAGGGACAGCTAATAATTCACCCCTCCACTTT
cdr3_aa: CASSQGTANNSPLHF
clone_size: few
d_call: -
v_call: TRBV4-3
j_call: TRBJ1-6

cdr3_nt: TGTGCCAGCAGCCGTCGTGGGACAGGGAGGGACGAGCAGTACTTC
cdr3_aa: CASSRRGTGRDEQYF
clone_size: few
d_call: TRBD1
v_call: TRBV3-1
j_call: TRBJ2-7

cdr3_nt: TGCAGCGTAGGCCGGGACTTGGGTGAGCAGTTCTTC
cdr3_aa: CSVGRDLGEQFF
clone_size: many
d_call: -
v_call: TRBV29-1
j_call: TRBJ2-1

cdr3_nt: TGCAGTGCTAGTTCTAGCGGGAAGTACAATGAGCAGTTCTTC
cdr3_aa: CSASSSGKYNEQFF
clone_size: -
d_call: TRBD2
v_call: TRBV20-1
j_call: TRBJ2-1

cdr3_nt: TGTGCCAGCAGCTCAATCACCCGGGACAGGGGGGATTTT
cdr3_aa: CASSSITRDRGDF
clone_size: -
d_call: TRBD1
v_call: TRBV7-8
j_call: TRBJ2-3

cdr3_nt: TGTGCCAGCAGTGACCGGGCCGGGCAAGGTGAGCAGTTCTTC
cdr3_aa: CASSDRAGQGEQFF
clone_size: -
d_call: -
v_call: TRBV6-1
j_call: TRBJ2-1

cdr3_nt: TGCAGTGCTAGAAAACTAGCGGGGGATGAGCAGTTCTTC
cdr3_aa: CSARKLAGDEQFF
clone_size: many
d_call: TRBD2
v_call: TRBV20-1
j_call: TRBJ2-1

cdr3_nt: TGCAGTGCTAGGGGGCCAATAGATTACAATGAGCAGTTCTTC
cdr3_aa: CSARGPIDYNEQFF
clone_size: -
d_call: -
v_call: TRBV20-1
j_call: TRBJ2-1

cdr3_nt: TGCAGCGTTGAAGATCTAGGGGGATCGTCCTACAATGAGCAGTTCTTC
cdr3_aa: CSVEDLGGSSYNEQFF
clone_size: -
d_call: -
v_call: TRBV29-1
j_call: TRBJ2-1

cdr3_nt: TGCAGTGCTAGAGACGACAGGGACTATGGCTACACCTTC
cdr3_aa: CSARDDRDYGYTF
clone_size: many
d_call: TRBD1
v_call: TRBV20-1
j_call: TRBJ1-2

cdr3_nt: TGTGCCAGCAGCTTAAGACGGAGTAACCGGGACTCCCACGAGCAGTACTTC
cdr3_aa: CASSLRRSNRDSHEQYF
clone_size: few
d_call: -
v_call: TRBV13
j_call: TRBJ2-7

cdr3_nt: TGTGCCAGCAGCTCGTGGACAGGGAGCTCCTACGAGCAGTACTTC
cdr3_aa: CASSSWTGSSYEQYF
clone_size: -
d_call: TRBD1
v_call: TRBV9
j_call: TRBJ2-7

cdr3_nt: TGTGCCAGCAGTTATAGTGGACTAGCGGGAAGGAATGAGCAGTTCTTC
cdr3_aa: CASSYSGLAGRNEQFF
clone_size: -
d_call: TRBD2
v_call: TRBV6-2/TRBV6-3
j_call: TRBJ2-1

cdr3_nt: TGCAGTGCTATTTCTTTTGGCTCGCCTTACGAGCAGTACTTC
cdr3_aa: CSAISFGSPYEQYF
clone_size: -
d_call: -
v_call: TRBV20-1
j_call: TRBJ2-7

cdr3_nt: TGTGCCAGCAGTTTAATTGGTGAAGATACGCAGTATTTT
cdr3_aa: CASSLIGEDTQYF
clone_size: many
d_call: -
v_call: TRBV27
j_call: TRBJ2-3

cdr3_nt: TGTGCCAGCAGTTGGAAGGCCGGGGAGCTGTTTTTT
cdr3_aa: CASSWKAGELFF
clone_size: many
d_call: -
v_call: TRBV28
j_call: TRBJ2-2

cdr3_nt: TGTGCCACCAGTGCCGCAGCCACAGATACGCAGTATTTT
cdr3_aa: CATSAAATDTQYF
clone_size: -
d_call: -
v_call: TRBV24-1
j_call: TRBJ2-3

cdr3_nt: TGCAGTGCTAGAGCGTTATTTGATACGCAGTATTTT
cdr3_aa: CSARALFDTQYF
clone_size: few
d_call: -
v_call: TRBV20-1
j_call: TRBJ2-3

cdr3_nt: TGCGCCAGCAGCTTGATTGCTAGCGGGCTAACCGGGGAGCTGTTTTTT
cdr3_aa: CASSLIASGLTGELFF
clone_size: -
d_call: TRBD2
v_call: TRBV5-1
j_call: TRBJ2-2

cdr3_nt: TGCAGTGCTAGAGAGGCGGACACAGATACGCAGTATTTT
cdr3_aa: CSAREADTDTQYF
clone_size: -
d_call: -
v_call: TRBV20-1
j_call: TRBJ2-3

cdr3_nt: TGTGCCAGCTCACTCTCCGGGACGGAGGGGACTGAAGCTTTCTTT
cdr3_aa: CASSLSGTEGTEAFF
clone_size: -
d_call: -
v_call: TRBV18
j_call: TRBJ1-1

cdr3_nt: TGCGCCAGCAGCTTGGGCGGAGGGCGGTCGAGGTATGGCTACACCTTC
cdr3_aa: CASSLGGGRSRYGYTF
clone_size: few
d_call: -
v_call: TRBV5-1
j_call: TRBJ1-2

cdr3_nt: TGTGCCACCAGTAACGGGCGAATAACAAACACTGAAGCTTTCTTT
cdr3_aa: CATSNGRITNTEAFF
clone_size: many
d_call: -
v_call: TRBV15
j_call: TRBJ1-1

cdr3_nt: TGCAGTGCTAGACCCGGGACAGGGGGAAACTATGGCTACACCTTC
cdr3_aa: CSARPGTGGNYGYTF
clone_size: -
d_call: TRBD1
v_call: TRBV20-1
j_call: TRBJ1-2

cdr3_nt: TGCGCCAGCAGCCCCCGGGACGGCCAAGAGACCCAGAACTTC
cdr3_aa: CASSPRDGQETQNF
clone_size: -
d_call: -
v_call: TRBV5-1
j_call: TRBJ2-5

cdr3_nt: TGTGCCAGCAGCCTTTTCCGGGACAGCCAAGAGACCCAGTACTTC
cdr3_aa: CASSLFRDSQETQYF
clone_size: few
d_call: TRBD1
v_call: TRBV3-1
j_call: TRBJ2-5

cdr3_nt: TGTGCCAGCAGTTACTCTCCACGGCAAGAGACCCAGTACTTC
cdr3_aa: CASSYSPRQETQYF
clone_size: -
d_call: -
v_call: TRBV6-5
j_call: TRBJ2-5

cdr3_nt: TGTGCCAGCAGCGTAGATGGGGGAGAGGAGACAGATACGCAGTATTTT
cdr3_aa: CASSVDGGEETDTQYF
clone_size: few
d_call: -
v_call: TRBV9
j_call: TRBJ2-3

cdr3_nt: TGCAGTGTTGGAGCGGGGAACACCGGGGAGCTGTTTTTT
cdr3_aa: CSVGAGNTGELFF
clone_size: few
d_call: -
v_call: TRBV20-1
j_call: TRBJ2-2

cdr3_nt: TGTGCCAGCAGTTACGGAATCGGTCAGCCCCAGCATTTT
cdr3_aa: CASSYGIGQPQHF
clone_size: few
d_call: -
v_call: TRBV6-6
j_call: TRBJ1-5

cdr3_nt: TGCAGTGCTAGAGATATGAGGACATCCTTGGGTGAGCAGTTCTTC
cdr3_aa: CSARDMRTSLGEQFF
clone_size: -
d_call: -
v_call: TRBV20-1
j_call: TRBJ2-1

cdr3_nt: TGCGCCAGCAGCCATCCGGGGGCGAGGTTCGTATATGGCTACACCTTC
cdr3_aa: CASSHPGARFVYGYTF
clone_size: many
d_call: -
v_call: TRBV4-1
j_call: TRBJ1-2

cdr3_nt: TGTGCCAGCAGTTGGACTAGCGGGTGGGGGCACATTCAGTACTTC
cdr3_aa: CASSWTSGWGHIQYF
clone_size: few
d_call: TRBD2
v_call: TRBV12-3/TRBV12-4
j_call: TRBJ2-4

cdr3_nt: TGTGCCAGCAGTGAACCGCGGGGGACTAGCGGGAGAAGTTGGAATGAGCAGTTCTTC
cdr3_aa: CASSEPRGTSGRSWNEQFF
clone_size: -
d_call: TRBD2
v_call: TRBV2
j_call: TRBJ2-1

cdr3_nt: TGTGCCAGCAGCGTAGAAGGGACAGGGACGGAGCCCCAGCATTTT
cdr3_aa: CASSVEGTGTEPQHF
clone_size: -
d_call: TRBD1
v_call: TRBV9
j_call: TRBJ1-5

cdr3_nt: TGCAGTGCTACGGTAGCGGTTTCCTACAATGAGCAGTTCTTC
cdr3_aa: CSATVAVSYNEQFF
clone_size: few
d_call: -
v_call: TRBV20-1
j_call: TRBJ2-1

cdr3_nt: TGTGCCAGCAGTTTAAGGGTCTACACCGGGGAGCTGTTTTTT
cdr3_aa: CASSLRVYTGELFF
clone_size: few
d_call: -
v_call: TRBV27
j_call: TRBJ2-2

cdr3_nt: TGTGCCACCAGCCGGGACAGGGGGAGCTCCTACGAGCAGTACTTC
cdr3_aa: CATSRDRGSSYEQYF
clone_size: few
d_call: TRBD1
v_call: TRBV15
j_call: TRBJ2-7

cdr3_nt: TGTGCCAGCAGCCAGGTGACTAGCGAGGTTGAGCAGTTCTTC
cdr3_aa: CASSQVTSEVEQFF
clone_size: -
d_call: TRBD2
v_call: TRBV14
j_call: TRBJ2-1

cdr3_nt: TGTGCCAGCAGCGTATACGGGAGATCGACGATCGAGCAGTACTTC
cdr3_aa: CASSVYGRSTIEQYF
clone_size: -
d_call: -
v_call: TRBV7-8
j_call: TRBJ2-7

cdr3_nt: TGCAGCGTTGAGAGCGCCTACGAGCAGTACTTC
cdr3_aa: CSVESAYEQYF
clone_size: -
d_call: -
v_call: TRBV29-1
j_call: TRBJ2-7

cdr3_nt: TGTGCCAGCAGCGCTCGTCTGGGGGCTAGTTCTGATGAGCAGTTCTTC
cdr3_aa: CASSARLGASSDEQFF
clone_size: -
d_call: -
v_call: TRBV9
j_call: TRBJ2-1

cdr3_nt: TGTGCCATCAGTGGAGTCGGGGTCGGGCTAACAAACTATGGCTACACCTTC
cdr3_aa: CAISGVGVGLTNYGYTF
clone_size: -
d_call: -
v_call: TRBV10-3
j_call: TRBJ1-2

cdr3_nt: TGTGCCAGCAGCTTAGTAGGGGGTCAGGGGGCAGATACGCAGTATTTT
cdr3_aa: CASSLVGGQGADTQYF
clone_size: -
d_call: TRBD1
v_call: TRBV7-6
j_call: TRBJ2-3

cdr3_nt: TGTGCCAGCAGCTCGGGACCTATGAACACTGAAGCTTTCTTT
cdr3_aa: CASSSGPMNTEAFF
clone_size: many
d_call: -
v_call: TRBV5-6
j_call: TRBJ1-1